This TCR beta chain was captured by sequencing in a study of T-cell memory formation after mild COVID-19. V was trimmed by 0 bases and J by 8 bases, leaving 14 bases between them. The CDR3 consists of 15 residues. Germline CDR1 LGHNA, CDR2 YSLEER. TCR alpha and TCR beta cDNA libraries carrying sample barcodes and UMIs were produced by 5'RACE using constant-segment primers. TCRdb reprocessed the 5' RACE reads with MiXCR, giving one entry per CDR3 protein. The sample has around 510,000 distinct CDR3 sequences; roughly 21% are singletons. Sequencing was carried out using PBMCs or a T cell subset sorted from them (not recorded which). The V gene is TRBV4-3, the J gene TRBJ2-4; perhaps TRBD2 as D (5 bases). The receptor comes from an adult woman who had mild COVID-19 (a few samples of this study predate the infection). Cell type and time point are not known. The CDR3 spells CASSQDKGRGHIQYF. CDR3 sequence (DNA): TGCGCCAGCAGCCAAGATAAGGGTCGGGGTCACATTCAGTACTTC.